This TCR beta chain appears in the sequencing data of a study of response to subunit inactivated influenza vaccine. TCRdb used MiXCR to reprocess the RT-PCR reads, holding one entry per CDR3 protein. The sample shows about 480,000 distinct CDR3 sequences, about 25% of them seen only once. V shed 6 bases, J shed 7 bases, and the junction held 9 bases outside the gene matches. The CDR3 runs 16 residues. Germline CDR1 MDHEN, CDR2 SYDVKM. Of note for this clonotype: What it binds is unknown.

Study-level results: Authors suggested few new T cells are recruited by each seasonal influenza vaccination.

The sequence derives from a man aged 50-60 years who received an inactivated influenza vaccine. Sequencing was performed on CD4+ T cells sorted from PBMCs, taken roughly 5 days after vaccination. The V call is TRBV28, the J call TRBJ2-2, with 12 bases fitting TRBD1. The CDR3 nucleotides are TGTGCCAGCAGATCGGGACAGGGGGCGTCATACGGGGAGCTGTTTTTT. This translates into CASRSGQGASYGELFF. The full variable domain, in which reference TRBV28 and TRBJ2-2 provide the parts outside the CDR3, is DVKVTQSSRYLVKRTGEKVFLECVQDMDHENMFWYRQDPGLGLRLIYFSYDVKMKEKGDIPEGYSVSREKKERFSLILESASTNQTSMYLCASRSGQGASYGELFFGEGSRLTVL.